Following are 7 T cell receptor beta chains from one sample sequenced in a study of cytomegalovirus exposure and HLA in healthy donors. The primer mix had 60 Vbeta and 13 Jbeta primers. The table came from immunoSEQ multiplex PCR; TCRdb's copy has only in-frame clones and leaves some out. This repertoire shows roughly 170,000 clones, about 79% found once; its top ten account for more than 0.95%. Specimen: PBMCs. The receptors derive from a girl aged 2-9 years in good health and CMV-seropositive.

The chain has TRBV30 and TRBJ2-7; weak D call: TRBD2 (6 bases). CDR1 and CDR2 from the germline V gene are GTSNPN and SVGIG (reference sequence). The CDR3 is 15 residues long. Trimming removed 0 bases from V and 5 bases from J, with 17 bases in between. The CDR3 protein is CAWSVRASVFHEQYF. The CDR3 region has the DNA TGTGCCTGGAGTGTACGGGCTAGCGTCTTCCACGAGCAGTACTTC.

This clone was seen just once. The rearrangement joins TRBV19 to TRBJ2-1; the match to TRBD2 covers 10 bases. The V and J ends lost 8 bases and 2 bases, in that order; junction bases with no gene match: 12. CDR3 length: 17 amino acids. Per germline, CDR1 LNHDA and CDR2 SQIVND (reference sequence). CDR3 in DNA: TGTGCCAGTTTCGGACCGAGCGGGAGGGGCCCCTACAATGAGCAGTTCTTC. Residues: CASFGPSGRGPYNEQFF.

This chain uses TRBV5-1 with TRBJ1-1; D remains ambiguous. The ends were cut back, 8 bases at V and 8 bases at J, with 10 bases in the middle. In germline, CDR1 is SGHRS, CDR2 YFSETQ. The CDR3 contains 10 residues. The DNA for the CDR3 is TGCGCCAGGTACCAAGCCGAAGCTTTCTTT. Translating it yields CARYQAEAFF.

The chain joins TRBV19 to TRBJ1-5, with a weak D call TRBD1 (5 bases). Trimming removed 3 bases from V and 3 bases from J, with 18 bases in between. The CDR3 has 17 amino acids. In germline, CDR1 is LNHDA, CDR2 SQIVND (reference sequence). CDR3 region: CASSIFVRDSLNQPQHF. The CDR3 nucleotides read TGTGCCAGTAGTATTTTCGTCAGGGACTCTCTCAATCAGCCCCAGCATTTT.

The chain combines TRBV2 with TRBJ1-2; weak D call: TRBD1 (6 bases). Germline V lookup: CDR1 SNHLY, CDR2 FYNNEI. The CDR3 runs 14 residues. V was shortened by 9 bases and J by 6 bases, with 20 bases between the two germline ends. The CDR3 DNA reads as TGTGCCAGGGGGAGATCCAACAGGGATAATGGCTACACCTTC. It yields the protein CARGRSNRDNGYTF.

About this clone: The junction departs from the called germline gene at one end, perhaps through a read error. The chain employs TRBV7-7 and TRBJ2-7, with D possibly matching TRBD2 (6 bases). This CDR3 comprises 14 residues. Germline CDR1 is SSHAT and CDR2 is FNYEAQ (reference sequence). CDR3 nucleotides: TGTGCTAGCAGCTTAGCGGACGGGGTCAGCGAGCAGTACTTC. Protein sequence: CASSLADGVSEQYF.

This clone showed up just a few times. The J gene is TRBJ2-7, the V gene TRBV6-5; the match to TRBD1 covers 10 bases. The trim removed 7 bases at V and 9 bases at J, leaving 12 bases unmatched. The CDR3 is 14 amino acids. Germline lookup yields CDR1 MNHEY and CDR2 SVGAGI. This CDR3 is CASNRVGQGSGQYF. CDR3 nucleotides: TGTGCCAGCAACCGAGTGGGACAGGGGTCTGGGCAGTACTTC.